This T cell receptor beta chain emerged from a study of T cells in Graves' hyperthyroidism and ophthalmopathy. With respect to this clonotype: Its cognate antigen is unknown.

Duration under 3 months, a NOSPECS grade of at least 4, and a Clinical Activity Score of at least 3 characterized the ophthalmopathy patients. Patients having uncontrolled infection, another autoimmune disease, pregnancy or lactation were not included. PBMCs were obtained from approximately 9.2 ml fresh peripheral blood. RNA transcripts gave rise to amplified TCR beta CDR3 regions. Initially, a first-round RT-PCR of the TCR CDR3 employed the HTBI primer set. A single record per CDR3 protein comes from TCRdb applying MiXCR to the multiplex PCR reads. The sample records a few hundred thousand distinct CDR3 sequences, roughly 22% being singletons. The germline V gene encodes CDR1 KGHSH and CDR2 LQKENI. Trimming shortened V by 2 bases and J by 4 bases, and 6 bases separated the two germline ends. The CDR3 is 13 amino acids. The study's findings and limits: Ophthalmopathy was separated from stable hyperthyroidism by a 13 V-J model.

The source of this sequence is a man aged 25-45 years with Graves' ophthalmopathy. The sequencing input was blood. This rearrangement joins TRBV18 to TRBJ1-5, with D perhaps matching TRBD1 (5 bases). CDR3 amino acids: CASSPDRNQPQHF. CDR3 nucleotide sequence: TGTGCCAGCTCACCAGACAGAAATCAGCCCCAGCATTTT.